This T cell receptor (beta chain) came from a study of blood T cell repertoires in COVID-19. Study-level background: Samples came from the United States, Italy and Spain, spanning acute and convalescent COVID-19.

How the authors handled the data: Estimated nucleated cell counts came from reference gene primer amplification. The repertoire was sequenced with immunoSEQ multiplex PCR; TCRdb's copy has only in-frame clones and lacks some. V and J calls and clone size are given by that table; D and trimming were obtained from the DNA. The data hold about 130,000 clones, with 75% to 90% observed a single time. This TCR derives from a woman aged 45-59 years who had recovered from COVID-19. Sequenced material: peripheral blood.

CDR3 bases: TGCGCCAGCAGCTTATCTGAGGACACTGAAGCTTTCTTT. Translating it yields CASSLSEDTEAFF. V and J are TRBV5-1 and TRBJ1-1, with D unclear. V was shortened by 2 bases and J by 3 bases, with 8 bases between the two germline ends. This CDR3 spans 13 amino acids. Per the germline V gene, CDR1 is SGHRS and CDR2 is YFSETQ. Together with reference TRBV5-1 and TRBJ1-1, the CDR3 gives the full variable domain: KAGVTQTPRYLIKTRGQQVTLSCSPISGHRSVSWYQQTPGQGLQFLFEYFSETQRNKGNFPGRFSGRQFSNSRSEMNVSTLELGDSALYLCASSLSEDTEAFFGQGTRLTVV.